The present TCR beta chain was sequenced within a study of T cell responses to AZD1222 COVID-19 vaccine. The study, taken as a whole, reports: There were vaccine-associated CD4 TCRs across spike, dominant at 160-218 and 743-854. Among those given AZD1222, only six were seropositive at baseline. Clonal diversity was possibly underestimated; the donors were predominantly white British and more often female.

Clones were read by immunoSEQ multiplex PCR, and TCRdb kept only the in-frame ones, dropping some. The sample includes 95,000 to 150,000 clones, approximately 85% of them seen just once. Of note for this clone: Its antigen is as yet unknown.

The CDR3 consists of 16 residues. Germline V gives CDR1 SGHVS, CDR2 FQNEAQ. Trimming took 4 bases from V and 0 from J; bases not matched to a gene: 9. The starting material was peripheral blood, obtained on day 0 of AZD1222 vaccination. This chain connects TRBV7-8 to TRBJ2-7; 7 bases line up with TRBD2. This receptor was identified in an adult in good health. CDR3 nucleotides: TGTGCCAGCAGCTCGGGGGGATATTCCGGCTCCTACGAGCAGTACTTC. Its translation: CASSSGGYSGSYEQYF.